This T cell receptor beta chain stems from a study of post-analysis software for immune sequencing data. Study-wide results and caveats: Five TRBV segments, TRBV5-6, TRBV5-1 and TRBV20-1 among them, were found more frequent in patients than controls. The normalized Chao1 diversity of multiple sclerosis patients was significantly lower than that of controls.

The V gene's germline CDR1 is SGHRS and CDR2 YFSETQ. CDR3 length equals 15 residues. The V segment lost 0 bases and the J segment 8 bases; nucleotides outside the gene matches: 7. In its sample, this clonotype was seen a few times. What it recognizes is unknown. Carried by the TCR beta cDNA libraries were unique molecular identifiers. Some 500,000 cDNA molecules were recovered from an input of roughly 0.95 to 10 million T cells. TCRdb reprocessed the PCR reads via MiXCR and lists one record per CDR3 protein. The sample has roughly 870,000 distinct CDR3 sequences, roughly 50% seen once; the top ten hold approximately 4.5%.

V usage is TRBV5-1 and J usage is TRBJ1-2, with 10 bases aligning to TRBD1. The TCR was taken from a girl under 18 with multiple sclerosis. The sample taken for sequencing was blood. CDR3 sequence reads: CASSLARDRGDGYTF. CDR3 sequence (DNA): TGCGCCAGCAGCTTGGCCCGGGACAGGGGAGACGGCTACACCTTC.